A selection of T cell receptor beta chains follows, all from one sample in a study of glioma-infiltrating T cells after dendritic cell vaccination. Repertoires were generated with immunoSEQ multiplex PCR, while TCRdb's copy carries only in-frame clones and drops some. The table records some 30,000 clones, 90% of them present only once. The starting material was blood, obtained before dendritic cell vaccination. These receptors all come from a human donor with glioblastoma. CDR3s include the opening cysteine and the closing phenylalanine or tryptophan.

V gene	J gene	CDR3 protein
TRBV6-5	TRBJ2-2	CASIYGTGELFF
TRBV11-1	TRBJ2-1	CASSLTQGTYNEQFF
TRBV27	TRBJ2-2	CASSSTGFSGPTGELFF
TRBV5-1	TRBJ1-5	CASSRGQRPSNQPQHF
TRBV15	TRBJ1-6	CATSRDTYNSPLHF
TRBV6-1	TRBJ2-6	CASSEPGAGANVLTF
TRBV19	TRBJ1-2	CASSINSVNGAFNYGYTF
TRBV9	TRBJ2-1	CASSAGTPSYNEQFF
TRBV5-1	TRBJ1-2	CASSSVGQGTPRDYGYTF
TRBV6-1	TRBJ2-3	CASSGTSGGPVHADTQYF
TRBV13	TRBJ1-2	CASSHRTGGHYGYTF
TRBV5-6	TRBJ2-7	CASSAGTPASQYF
TRBV4-1	TRBJ2-5	CASSQEVRREETQYF
TRBV19	TRBJ1-1	CASRFAWTGNTEAFF
TRBV2	TRBJ1-1	CASSGQGKTEAFF
TRBV27	TRBJ2-3	CASSWTGRPDTQYF
TRBV5-1	TRBJ2-1	CASSLQGSSYNEQFF
TRBV5-4	TRBJ2-4	CASSLGGTGGMDIQYF
TRBV29-1	TRBJ2-7	CSVPDSSVQYF
TRBV16	TRBJ2-7	CASSQSPGVIHEQYF
TRBV27	TRBJ1-1	CASIGYGRIPEAFF
TRBV29-1	TRBJ2-2	CSVSIQKNTGELFF
TRBV21-1	TRBJ1-5	CASSKVRDRDQPQHF
TRBV4-1	TRBJ2-5	CASSQDIVGGRETQYF
TRBV4-2	TRBJ2-7	CASSQDSAGTLYEQYF
TRBV6-5	TRBJ2-1	CASSPRTLPYNEQFF
TRBV6-1	TRBJ1-2	CASRTERTAGYGYTF
TRBV27	TRBJ1-5	CASKFRGEINQPQHF
TRBV1	TRBJ2-7	CTSSQEKGGSYEQYF
TRBV6-1	TRBJ1-2	CASPGQNFYGYTF
TRBV11-2	TRBJ2-3	CASSLDRSPTQYF
TRBV18	TRBJ2-3	CASSLLASWPTDTQYF
TRBV19	TRBJ1-5	CASSIRGGVDQPQHF
TRBV7-2	TRBJ2-7	CASSLTASAGYEQYF
TRBV5-6	TRBJ1-5	CASSLGASPQNQPQHF